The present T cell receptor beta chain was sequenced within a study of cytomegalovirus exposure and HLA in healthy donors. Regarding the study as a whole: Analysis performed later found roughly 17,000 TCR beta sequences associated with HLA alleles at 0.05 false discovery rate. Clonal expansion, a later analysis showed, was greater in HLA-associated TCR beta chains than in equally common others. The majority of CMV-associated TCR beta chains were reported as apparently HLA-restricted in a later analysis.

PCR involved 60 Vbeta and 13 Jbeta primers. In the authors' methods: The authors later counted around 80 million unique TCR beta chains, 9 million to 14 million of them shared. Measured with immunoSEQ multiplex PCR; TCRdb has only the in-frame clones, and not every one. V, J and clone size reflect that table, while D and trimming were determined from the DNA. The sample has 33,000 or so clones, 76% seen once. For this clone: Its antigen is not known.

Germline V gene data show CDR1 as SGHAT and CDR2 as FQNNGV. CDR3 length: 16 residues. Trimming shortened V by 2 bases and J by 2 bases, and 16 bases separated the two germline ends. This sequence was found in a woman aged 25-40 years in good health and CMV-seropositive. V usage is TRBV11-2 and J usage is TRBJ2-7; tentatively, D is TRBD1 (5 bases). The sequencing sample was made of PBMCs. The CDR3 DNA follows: TGTGCCAGCAGCTTAAAGACAGTTTCACTCACCTACGAGCAGTACTTC. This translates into CASSLKTVSLTYEQYF.